The 10 T cell receptor beta chains reported below all come from one sample, sequenced in a study of T cells after somatic rescue of genetic block. Assay used: immunoSEQ multiplex PCR; TCRdb lists only in-frame clones, some missing. Here the sample spans roughly 55,000 clones, about 96% being singletons. The source material was peripheral blood mononuclear cells (PBMCs). Source of these receptors: a child less than two years old.

This clone was counted once. The gene calls are TRBV12-5 and TRBJ1-1; D uncertain. There are 15 residues in the CDR3. Germline CDR1 LGHNT, CDR2 FRNRAP. V was shortened by 5 bases and J by 5 bases, with 18 bases between the two germline ends. This chain's CDR3 is CASGAPFKVETEAFF. The DNA of the CDR3 is TGTGCTAGTGGTGCCCCCTTCAAGGTAGAAACTGAAGCTTTCTTT.

The chain couples TRBV6-6 to TRBJ2-1; D not certain. The V gene's germline CDR1 is MNHNY and CDR2 SVGAGI (reference sequence). Between the trimmed V and J ends, which lost 0 bases and 7 bases, there was a span of 7 bases. The CDR3 contains 13 residues. The CDR3, as DNA: TGTGCCAGCAGTTACTCGGCCCTTAATGAGCAGTTCTTC. Protein product: CASSYSALNEQFF.

The chain is built from TRBV6-5 and TRBJ1-1; D is undetermined. CDR3 length equals 13 residues. CDR1 and CDR2 (germline): MNHEY, SVGAGI. Trimming stripped 2 bases from V and 11 bases from J, with 15 bases between. Written as DNA, the CDR3 is TGTGCCAGCAGTTACCCCCTCTACATGGGGGCTTTCTTT. Encoded protein: CASSYPLYMGAFF.

CDR3 nucleotide sequence: TGCAGTGCTATCACAGATACGCAGTATTTT. Translated, it gives CSAITDTQYF. The rearrangement uses TRBV20-1 and TRBJ2-3; D is undetermined. Germline V gene lookup returns CDR1 DFQATT and CDR2 SNEGSKA (reference sequence). CDR3 length equals 10 residues. The V end was cut by 4 bases, the J end by 2 bases, with 1 base between.

The chain employs TRBV5-1 and TRBJ2-3; 8 positions match TRBD2. The CDR3 is 16 residues long. The V gene end was trimmed by 2 bases and the J gene end by 4 bases; junction bases not matched to a gene: 9. Germline CDR1 and CDR2: SGHRS and YFSETQ. CDR3: CASSLISGRYSDTQYF. The CDR3 DNA reads TGCGCCAGCAGCTTAATCAGCGGGAGATATTCAGATACGCAGTATTTT.

The chain employs TRBV19 and TRBJ1-2, with D tentatively TRBD1 (5 bases). The V gene lost 6 bases and the J gene lost 5 bases, with 13 bases spanning the gap. This CDR3 comprises 13 residues. Germline V CDR1 and CDR2: LNHDA, SQIVND (reference sequence). This chain's CDR3 is CASRTAQGYGYTF. The CDR3 bases are TGTGCCAGTAGGACAGCTCAAGGATATGGCTACACCTTC.

The chain uses TRBV19 and TRBJ2-7, with 10 bases matching TRBD2. Germline values: CDR1 LNHDA, CDR2 SQIVND (reference sequence). This CDR3 has 14 amino acids. V was clipped by 1 base and J by 4 bases; unmatched bases: 1. In nucleotides, the CDR3 is TGTGCCAGTAGTATAGCTAGCGGGAGTTACGAGCAGTACTTC. It codes for CASSIASGSYEQYF.

The rearrangement joins TRBV2 to TRBJ2-3; TRBD2 matches at 15 bases. Losses at the gene ends were 2 bases for V and 4 bases for J; bases not matched to a gene: 4. Per germline, CDR1 SNHLY and CDR2 FYNNEI. The CDR3 has 17 amino acids. The CDR3 loop reads CASSELGTSGRPDTQYF. CDR3 DNA: TGTGCCAGCAGTGAATTGGGGACTAGCGGGAGGCCAGATACGCAGTATTTT.

This chain links TRBV30 with TRBJ2-7; 8 bases are shared with TRBD2. Germline V CDR1 and CDR2: GTSNPN, SVGIG (reference sequence). Losses at the gene ends were 2 bases for V and 1 base for J; bases not matched to a gene: 4. CDR3 length: 14 amino acids. This CDR3 is CAWSFSGTSYEQYF. The CDR3 nucleotides are TGTGCCTGGAGTTTTAGCGGGACTTCCTACGAGCAGTACTTC.

The chain links TRBV5-1 to TRBJ1-3; a possible D gene is TRBD1 (5 bases). This CDR3 is built from 15 residues. From germline, CDR1 is SGHRS and CDR2 YFSETQ. Trimming removed 0 bases from V and 2 bases from J, with 9 bases in between. The CDR3 bases are TGCGCCAGCAGCTTGGAGGGGTGGACTGGAAACACCATATATTTT. Residues: CASSLEGWTGNTIYF.